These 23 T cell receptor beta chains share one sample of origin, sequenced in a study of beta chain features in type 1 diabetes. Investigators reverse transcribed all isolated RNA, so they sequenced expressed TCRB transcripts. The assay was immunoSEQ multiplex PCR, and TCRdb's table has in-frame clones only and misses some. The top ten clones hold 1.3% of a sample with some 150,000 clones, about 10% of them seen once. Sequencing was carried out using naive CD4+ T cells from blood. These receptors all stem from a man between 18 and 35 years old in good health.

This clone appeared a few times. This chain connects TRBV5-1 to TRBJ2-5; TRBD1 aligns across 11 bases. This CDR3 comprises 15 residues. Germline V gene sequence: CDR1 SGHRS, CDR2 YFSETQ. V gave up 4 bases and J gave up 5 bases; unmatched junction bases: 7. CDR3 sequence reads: CASSQDRGQRETQYF. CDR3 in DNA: TGCGCCAGCAGCCAGGACAGGGGGCAGCGCGAGACCCAGTACTTC. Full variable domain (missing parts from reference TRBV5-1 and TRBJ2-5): KAGVTQTPRYLIKTRGQQVTLSCSPISGHRSVSWYQQTPGQGLQFLFEYFSETQRNKGNFPGRFSGRQFSNSRSEMNVSTLELGDSALYLCASSQDRGQRETQYFGPGTRLLVL.

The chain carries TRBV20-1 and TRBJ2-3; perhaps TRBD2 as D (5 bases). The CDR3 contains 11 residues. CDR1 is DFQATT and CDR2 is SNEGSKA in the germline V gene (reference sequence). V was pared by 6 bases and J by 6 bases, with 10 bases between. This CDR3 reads CSARRDDTQYF. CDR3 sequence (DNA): TGCAGTGCCCGACGGGATGATACGCAGTATTTT.

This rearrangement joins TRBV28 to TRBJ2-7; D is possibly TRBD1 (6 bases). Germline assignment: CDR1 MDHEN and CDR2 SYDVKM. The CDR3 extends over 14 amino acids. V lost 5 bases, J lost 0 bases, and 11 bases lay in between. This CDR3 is CASSNTGSSYEQYF. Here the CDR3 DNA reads TGTGCCAGCAGTAATACAGGGAGCTCCTACGAGCAGTACTTC.

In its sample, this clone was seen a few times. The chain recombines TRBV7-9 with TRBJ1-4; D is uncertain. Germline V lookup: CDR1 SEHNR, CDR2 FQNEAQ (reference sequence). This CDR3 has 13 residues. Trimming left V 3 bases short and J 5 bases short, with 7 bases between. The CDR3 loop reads CASSFIQNEKLFF. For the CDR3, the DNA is TGTGCCAGCAGCTTTATACAGAATGAAAAACTGTTTTTT. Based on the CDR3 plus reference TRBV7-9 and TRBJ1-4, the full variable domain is DTGVSQNPRHKITKRGQNVTFRCDPISEHNRLYWYRQTLGQGPEFLTYFQNEAQLEKSRLLSDRFSAERPKGSFSTLEIQRTEQGDSAMYLCASSFIQNEKLFFGSGTQLSVL.

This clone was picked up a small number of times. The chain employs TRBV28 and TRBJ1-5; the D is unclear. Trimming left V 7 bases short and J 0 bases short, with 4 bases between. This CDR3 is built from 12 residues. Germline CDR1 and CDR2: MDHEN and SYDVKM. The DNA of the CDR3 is TGTGCCAGCACGGTTAGCAATCAGCCCCAGCATTTT. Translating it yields CASTVSNQPQHF. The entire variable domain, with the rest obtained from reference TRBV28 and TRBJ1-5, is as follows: DVKVTQSSRYLVKRTGEKVFLECVQDMDHENMFWYRQDPGLGLRLIYFSYDVKMKEKGDIPEGYSVSREKKERFSLILESASTNQTSMYLCASTVSNQPQHFGDGTRLSIL.

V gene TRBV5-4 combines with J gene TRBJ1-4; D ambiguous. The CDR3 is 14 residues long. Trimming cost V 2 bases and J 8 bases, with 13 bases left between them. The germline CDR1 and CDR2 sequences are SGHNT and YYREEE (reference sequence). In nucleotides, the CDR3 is TGTGCCAGCAGCTTCTCCTCAAGCGACGAAAAACTGTTTTTT. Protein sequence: CASSFSSSDEKLFF. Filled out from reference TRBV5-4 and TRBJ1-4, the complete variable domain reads ETGVTQSPTHLIKTRGQQVTLRCSSQSGHNTVSWYQQALGQGPQFIFQYYREEENGRGNFPPRFSGLQFPNYSSELNVNALELDDSALYLCASSFSSSDEKLFFGSGTQLSVL.

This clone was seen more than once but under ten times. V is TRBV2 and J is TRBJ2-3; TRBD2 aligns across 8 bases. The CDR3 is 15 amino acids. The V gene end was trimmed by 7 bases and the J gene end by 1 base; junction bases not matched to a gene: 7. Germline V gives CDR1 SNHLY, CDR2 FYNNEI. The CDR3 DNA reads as TGTGCCAGCACTGCACTAGCGGTGCGCACAGATACGCAGTATTTT. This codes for CASTALAVRTDTQYF.

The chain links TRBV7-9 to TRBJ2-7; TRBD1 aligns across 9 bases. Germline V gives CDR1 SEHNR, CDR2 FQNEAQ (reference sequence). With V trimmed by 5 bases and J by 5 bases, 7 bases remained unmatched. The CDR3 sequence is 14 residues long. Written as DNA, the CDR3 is TGTGCCAGCAGCCCAGCCGGGACAGGGAACGAGCAGTACTTC. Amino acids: CASSPAGTGNEQYF. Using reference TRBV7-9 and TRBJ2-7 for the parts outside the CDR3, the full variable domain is DTGVSQNPRHKITKRGQNVTFRCDPISEHNRLYWYRQTLGQGPEFLTYFQNEAQLEKSRLLSDRFSAERPKGSFSTLEIQRTEQGDSAMYLCASSPAGTGNEQYFGPGTRLTVT.

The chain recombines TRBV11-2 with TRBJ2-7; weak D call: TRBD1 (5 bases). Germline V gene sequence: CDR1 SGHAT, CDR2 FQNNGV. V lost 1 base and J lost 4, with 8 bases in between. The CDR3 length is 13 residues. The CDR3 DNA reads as TGTGCCAGCAGCTTAGCCCAGGGATACGAGCAGTACTTC. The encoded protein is CASSLAQGYEQYF.

CDR3 sequence: CASSPGSAGANVLTF. In DNA, the CDR3 is TGTGCCAGCAGTCCCGGTTCGGCTGGGGCCAACGTCCTGACTTTC. The chain carries TRBV28 and TRBJ2-6; no firm D call. Trimming shortened V by 5 bases and J by 2 bases, and 10 bases separated the two germline ends. This CDR3 region has 15 residues. Germline CDR1 MDHEN, CDR2 SYDVKM.

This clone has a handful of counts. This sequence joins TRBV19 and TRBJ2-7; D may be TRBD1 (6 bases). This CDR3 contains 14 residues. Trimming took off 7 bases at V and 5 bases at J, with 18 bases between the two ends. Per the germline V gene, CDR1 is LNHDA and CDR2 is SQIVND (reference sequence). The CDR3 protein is CASTGNRESHEQYF. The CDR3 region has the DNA TGTGCCAGTACTGGTAACAGGGAGTCTCACGAGCAGTACTTC.

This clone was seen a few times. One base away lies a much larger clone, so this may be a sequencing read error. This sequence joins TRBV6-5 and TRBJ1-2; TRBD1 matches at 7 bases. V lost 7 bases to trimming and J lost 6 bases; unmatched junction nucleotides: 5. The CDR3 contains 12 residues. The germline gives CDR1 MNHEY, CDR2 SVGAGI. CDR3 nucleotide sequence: TGTGCCAGCACCAAGACAGGGAATGGCTACACCTTC. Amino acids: CASTKTGNGYTF.

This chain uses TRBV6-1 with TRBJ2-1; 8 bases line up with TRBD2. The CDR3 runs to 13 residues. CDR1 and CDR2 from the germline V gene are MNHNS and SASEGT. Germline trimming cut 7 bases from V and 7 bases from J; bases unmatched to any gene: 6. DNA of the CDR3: TGTGCCAGCATGACGGGGGGGAGGAATGAGCAGTTCTTC. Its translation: CASMTGGRNEQFF.

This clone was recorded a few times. The CDR3 nucleotides are TGTGCCAGCAGCCCGGGGTGGGGGAACACTGAAGCTTTCTTT. Translated, it gives CASSPGWGNTEAFF. The chain is built from TRBV5-4 and TRBJ1-1; D call uncertain. There are 14 residues in the CDR3. In germline, CDR1 is SGHNT, CDR2 YYREEE (reference sequence). With 4 bases removed from V and 1 base from J, the gap between germline ends came to 11 bases.

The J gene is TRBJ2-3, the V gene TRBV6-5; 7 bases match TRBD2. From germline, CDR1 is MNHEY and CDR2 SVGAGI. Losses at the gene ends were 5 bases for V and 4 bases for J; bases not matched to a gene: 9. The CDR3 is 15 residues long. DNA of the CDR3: TGTGCCAGCAGTCAGCGGGATACCCCCGCAGATACGCAGTATTTT. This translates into CASSQRDTPADTQYF.

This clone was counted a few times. The CDR3 here is CASSSWTPLSYNEQFF. The CDR3, as DNA: TGTGCCAGCAGTTCGTGGACACCTCTTTCCTACAATGAGCAGTTCTTC. The chain uses TRBV27 and TRBJ2-1; a weak D match, TRBD1 (5 bases). Germline CDR1 is MNHEY and CDR2 is SMNVEV (reference sequence). The CDR3 is 16 amino acids. V shed 4 bases and J shed 1 base, with 14 bases lying between them.

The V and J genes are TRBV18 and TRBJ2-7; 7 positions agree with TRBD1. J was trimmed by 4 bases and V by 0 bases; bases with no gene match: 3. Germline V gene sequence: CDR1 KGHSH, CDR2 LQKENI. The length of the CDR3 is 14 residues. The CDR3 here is CASSPPGTVYEQYF. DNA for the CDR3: TGTGCCAGCTCACCACCGGGGACAGTATACGAGCAGTACTTC.

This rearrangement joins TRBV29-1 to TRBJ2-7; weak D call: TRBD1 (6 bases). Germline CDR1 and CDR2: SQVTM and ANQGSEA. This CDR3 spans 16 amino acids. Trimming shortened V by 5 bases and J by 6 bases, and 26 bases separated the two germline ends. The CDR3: CSVPTTSGTQAGEQYF. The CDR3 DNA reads TGCAGCGTTCCAACCACGTCCGGGACACAGGCGGGCGAGCAGTACTTC.

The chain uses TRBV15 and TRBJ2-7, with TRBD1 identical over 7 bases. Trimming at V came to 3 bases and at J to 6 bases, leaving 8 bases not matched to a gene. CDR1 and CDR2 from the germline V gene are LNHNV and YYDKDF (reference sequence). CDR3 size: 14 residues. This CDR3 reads CATSRDRSPSEQYF. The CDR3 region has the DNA TGTGCCACCAGCAGGGACAGGTCCCCCTCCGAGCAGTACTTC.

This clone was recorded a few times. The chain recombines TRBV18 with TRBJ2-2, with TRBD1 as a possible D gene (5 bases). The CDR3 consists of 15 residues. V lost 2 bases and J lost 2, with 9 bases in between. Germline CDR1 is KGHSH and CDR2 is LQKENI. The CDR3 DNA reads TGTGCCAGCTCACCAGTGACAGAAAACACCGGGGAGCTGTTTTTT. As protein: CASSPVTENTGELFF.

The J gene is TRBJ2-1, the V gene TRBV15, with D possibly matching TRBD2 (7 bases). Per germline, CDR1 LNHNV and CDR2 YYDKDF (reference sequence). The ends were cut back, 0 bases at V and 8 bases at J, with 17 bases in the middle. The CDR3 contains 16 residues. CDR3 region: CATSRDLGGGGYEQFF. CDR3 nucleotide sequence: TGTGCCACCAGCAGAGATTTGGGGGGGGGCGGATATGAGCAGTTCTTC. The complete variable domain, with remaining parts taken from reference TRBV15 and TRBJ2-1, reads DAMVIQNPRYQVTQFGKPVTLSCSQTLNHNVMYWYQQKSSQAPKLLFHYYDKDFNNEADTPDNFQSRRPNTSFCFLDIRSPGLGDTAMYLCATSRDLGGGGYEQFFGPGTRLTVL.

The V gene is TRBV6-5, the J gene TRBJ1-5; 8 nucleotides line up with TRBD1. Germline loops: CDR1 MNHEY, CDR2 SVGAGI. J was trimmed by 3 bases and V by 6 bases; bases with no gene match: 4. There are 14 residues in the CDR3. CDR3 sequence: CASSQGQVNQPQHF. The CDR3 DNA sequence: TGTGCCAGCAGCCAGGGACAGGTCAATCAGCCCCAGCATTTT.

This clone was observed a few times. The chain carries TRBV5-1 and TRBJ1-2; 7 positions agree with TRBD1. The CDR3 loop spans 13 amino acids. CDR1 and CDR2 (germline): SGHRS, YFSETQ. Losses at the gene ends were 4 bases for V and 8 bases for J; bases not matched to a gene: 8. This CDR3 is CASSTGDSYGYTF. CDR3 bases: TGCGCCAGCAGCACAGGGGATTCATACGGCTACACCTTC. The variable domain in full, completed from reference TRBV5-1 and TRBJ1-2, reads KAGVTQTPRYLIKTRGQQVTLSCSPISGHRSVSWYQQTPGQGLQFLFEYFSETQRNKGNFPGRFSGRQFSNSRSEMNVSTLELGDSALYLCASSTGDSYGYTFGSGTRLTVV.